Sequencing of this T cell receptor (beta chain) was carried out in a study of neurological immune-mediated disorders. Broader study findings: Private repertoires in all groups were suggested by the absence of shared CDR3 amino acid sequences among expanded clones across subjects. The study found the most TCR clonal expansion in HTLV-1-associated myelopathy and the least in multiple sclerosis, below healthy controls.

This clonotype has ten or more counts. The antigen is unknown. From germline, CDR1 is SGHRS and CDR2 YFSETQ. The CDR3 consists of 14 residues. Losses at the gene ends were 6 bases for V and 5 bases for J; bases not matched to a gene: 6. As to time point: longitudinal time-point 3. The study built unsorted libraries from 2 million PBMCs kept at -80 C. It was by 5'RACE with 10-nucleotide random UMIs that the cDNA was made. TCRdb passed the 5' RACE reads through MiXCR, listing each CDR3 protein once. In the table there are fewer than 110,000 distinct CDR3 sequences, 10% to 11% of which are singletons. The TCR originated in a female donor with HTLV-1-associated myelopathy (HAM/TSP). V and J are TRBV5-1 and TRBJ2-5; 11 bases line up with TRBD1. Specimen: PBMCs. CDR3 in DNA: TGCGCCAGCACTCCGGACAGGGGGCTGGAGACCCAGTACTTC. The encoded protein is CASTPDRGLETQYF.